Described below is a single T cell receptor beta chain sequence and its context. Its antigen is as yet unknown. Profiling relied on immunoSEQ multiplex PCR, and the TCRdb table lists in-frame clones only, not all of them. The sample gives 40,000 or so clones, nearly 90% of which show up once; roughly 7.1% is in the top ten. The entry originates in a study of graft-versus-host responses after intestinal transplantation. About the study: Anti-thymocyte globulin served as induction for all recipients, who then took tacrolimus and steroids for about three years.

Notes on the study in general: Among recipient marrow samples, GvH clones were found; some appeared first in ileum or blood.

J lost 14 bases, V lost 3 bases, and 11 bases had no gene match. The CDR3 runs to 15 residues. Looked up from germline, CDR1 is MGHRA and CDR2 is YSYEKL. Specimen: PBMCs, collected approximately 270 days after transplant. The gene calls are TRBV4-1 and TRBJ1-6; the match to TRBD1 covers 9 bases. This clonotype originated in a human patient who received an intestinal transplant, so some T cells may come from the graft donor. CDR3 sequence reads: CASSQGLGQGFTLHF. Written as DNA, the CDR3 is TGCGCCAGCAGCCAGGGTTTGGGACAGGGTTTTACCCTCCACTTT.